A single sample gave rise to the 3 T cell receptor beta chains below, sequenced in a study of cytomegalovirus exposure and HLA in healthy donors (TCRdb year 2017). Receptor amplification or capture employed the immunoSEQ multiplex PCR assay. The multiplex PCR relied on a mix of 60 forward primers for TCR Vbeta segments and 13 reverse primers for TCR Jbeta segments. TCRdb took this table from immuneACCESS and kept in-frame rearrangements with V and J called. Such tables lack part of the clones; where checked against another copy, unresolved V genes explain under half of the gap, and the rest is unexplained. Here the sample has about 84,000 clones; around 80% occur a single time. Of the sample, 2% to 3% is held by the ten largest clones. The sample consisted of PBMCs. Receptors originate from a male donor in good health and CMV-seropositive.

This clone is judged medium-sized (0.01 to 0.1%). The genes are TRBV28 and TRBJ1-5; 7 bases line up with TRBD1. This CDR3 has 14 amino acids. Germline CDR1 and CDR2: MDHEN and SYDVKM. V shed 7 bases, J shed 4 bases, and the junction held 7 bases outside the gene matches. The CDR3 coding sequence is TGTGCCAGCAAACTACCGGGACAGAATCAGCCCCAGCATTTT. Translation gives CASKLPGQNQPQHF.

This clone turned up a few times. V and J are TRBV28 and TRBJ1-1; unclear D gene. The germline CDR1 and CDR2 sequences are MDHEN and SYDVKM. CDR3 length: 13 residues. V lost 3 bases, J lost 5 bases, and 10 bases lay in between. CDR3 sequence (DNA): TGTGCCAGCAGTTTGTGGGCGGGGACTGAAGCTTTCTTT. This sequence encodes CASSLWAGTEAFF.

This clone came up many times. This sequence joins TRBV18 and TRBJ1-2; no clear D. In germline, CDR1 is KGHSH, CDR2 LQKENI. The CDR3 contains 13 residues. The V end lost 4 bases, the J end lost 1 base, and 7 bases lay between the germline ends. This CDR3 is CASSQRVNYGYTF. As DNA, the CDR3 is TGTGCCAGCTCACAGCGAGTTAACTATGGCTACACCTTC. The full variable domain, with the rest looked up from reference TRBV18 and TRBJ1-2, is NAGVMQNPRHLVRRRGQEARLRCSPMKGHSHVYWYRQLPEEGLKFMVYLQKENIIDESGMPKERFSAEFPKEGPSILRIQQVVRGDSAAYFCASSQRVNYGYTFGSGTRLTVV.